This TCR beta chain stems from a study of CD8 T cells in Susac syndrome. Germline lookup yields CDR1 SGDLS and CDR2 YYNGEE. The ends were cut back, 0 bases at V and 3 bases at J, with 6 bases in the middle. CDR3 size: 14 residues. Random hexamers primed reverse transcription of about 0.5 to 1 ug RNA. TCR beta CDR3 was amplified by immunoSEQ covering 54 Vbeta and 13 Jbeta. MiXCR was run by TCRdb on the immunoSEQ multiplex PCR reads, yielding one entry per CDR3 protein. The table shows some 52,000 distinct CDR3 sequences, with 93% occurring only once. Negative isolation was used for CD8+ and CD4+ T cells and FACS enrichment for TEMRA cells.

The rearrangement joins TRBV9 to TRBJ1-4; D is unclear. What was sequenced was CD8+ T cells from PBMCs. This TCR was sampled from a human donor with multiple sclerosis. The CDR3, as DNA: TGTGCCAGCAGCGTAGGCGGGTCTAATGAAAAACTGTTTTTT. Residues: CASSVGGSNEKLFF.